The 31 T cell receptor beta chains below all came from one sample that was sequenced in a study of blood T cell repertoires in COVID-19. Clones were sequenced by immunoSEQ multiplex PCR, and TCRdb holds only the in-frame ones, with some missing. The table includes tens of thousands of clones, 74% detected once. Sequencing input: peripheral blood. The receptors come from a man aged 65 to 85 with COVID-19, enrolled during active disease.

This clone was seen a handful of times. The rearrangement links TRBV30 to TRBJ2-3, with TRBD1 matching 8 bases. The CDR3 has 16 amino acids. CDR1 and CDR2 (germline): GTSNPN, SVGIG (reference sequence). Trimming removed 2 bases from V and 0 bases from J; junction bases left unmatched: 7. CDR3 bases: TGTGCCTGGAGTAGTGGGCAGGGGGCAAGCACAGATACGCAGTATTTT. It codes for CAWSSGQGASTDTQYF.

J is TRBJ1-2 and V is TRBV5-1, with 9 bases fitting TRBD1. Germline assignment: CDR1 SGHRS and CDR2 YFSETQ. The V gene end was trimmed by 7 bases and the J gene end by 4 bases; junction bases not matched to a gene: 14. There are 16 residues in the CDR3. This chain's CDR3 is CASGAQPGTGSYGYTF. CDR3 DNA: TGCGCCAGCGGCGCCCAACCCGGGACAGGGTCCTATGGCTACACCTTC.

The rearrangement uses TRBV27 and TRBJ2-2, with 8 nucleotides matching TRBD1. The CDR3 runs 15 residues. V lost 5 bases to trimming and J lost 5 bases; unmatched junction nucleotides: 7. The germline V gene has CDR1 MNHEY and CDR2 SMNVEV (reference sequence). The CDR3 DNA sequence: TGTGCCAGCAGTCTCGGGGACAGGATTACCGGGGAGCTGTTTTTT. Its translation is CASSLGDRITGELFF.

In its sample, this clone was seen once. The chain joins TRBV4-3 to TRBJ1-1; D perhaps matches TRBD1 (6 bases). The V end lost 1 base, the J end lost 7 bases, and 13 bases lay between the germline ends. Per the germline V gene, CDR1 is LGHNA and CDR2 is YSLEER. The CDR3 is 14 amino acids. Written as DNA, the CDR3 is TGCGCCAGCAGCCAAGTGGGGGCTGGGGTTGAAGCTTTCTTT. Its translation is CASSQVGAGVEAFF.

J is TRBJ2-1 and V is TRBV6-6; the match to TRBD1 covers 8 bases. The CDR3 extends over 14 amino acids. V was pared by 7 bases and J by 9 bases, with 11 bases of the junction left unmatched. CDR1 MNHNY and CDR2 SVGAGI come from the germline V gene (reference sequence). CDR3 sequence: CASTQSTGVIEQFF. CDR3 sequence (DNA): TGTGCCAGCACCCAATCGACAGGGGTGATTGAGCAGTTCTTC.

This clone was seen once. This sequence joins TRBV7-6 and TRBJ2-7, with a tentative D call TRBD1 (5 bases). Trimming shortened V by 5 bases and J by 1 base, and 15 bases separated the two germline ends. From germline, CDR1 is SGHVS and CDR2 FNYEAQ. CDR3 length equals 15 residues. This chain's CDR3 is CASSENRNLSYEQYF. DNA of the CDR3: TGTGCCAGCAGCGAAAACAGGAACTTATCCTACGAGCAGTACTTC.

Written as DNA, the CDR3 is TGTGCCAGTAGACCCCCAGGGGGGAACACCGGGGAGCTGTTTTTT. Translation: CASRPPGGNTGELFF. The gene calls are TRBV19 and TRBJ2-2, with TRBD1 matching 7 bases. Germline V lookup: CDR1 LNHDA, CDR2 SQIVND (reference sequence). This CDR3 region has 15 residues. V lost 6 bases to trimming and J lost 1 base; unmatched junction nucleotides: 5.

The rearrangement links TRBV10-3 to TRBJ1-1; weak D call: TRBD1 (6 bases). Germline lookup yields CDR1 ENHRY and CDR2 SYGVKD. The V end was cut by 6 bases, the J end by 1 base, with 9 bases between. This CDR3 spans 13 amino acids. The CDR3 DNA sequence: TGTGCCATCAGGGACAGTCAGAACACTGAAGCTTTCTTT. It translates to CAIRDSQNTEAFF.

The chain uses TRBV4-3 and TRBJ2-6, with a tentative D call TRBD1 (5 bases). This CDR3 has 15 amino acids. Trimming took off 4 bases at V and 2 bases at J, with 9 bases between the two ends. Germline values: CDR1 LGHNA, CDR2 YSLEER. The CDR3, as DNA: TGCGCCAGCAGCCCCGTGACAGCTGGGGCCAACGTCCTGACTTTC. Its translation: CASSPVTAGANVLTF.

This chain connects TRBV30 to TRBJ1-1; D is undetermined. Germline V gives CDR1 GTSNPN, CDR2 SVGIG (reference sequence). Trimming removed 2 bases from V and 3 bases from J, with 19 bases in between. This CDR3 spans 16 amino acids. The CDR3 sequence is CAWSPRSSAWDTEAFF. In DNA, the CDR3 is TGTGCCTGGAGTCCCAGGTCTTCGGCCTGGGACACTGAAGCTTTCTTT.

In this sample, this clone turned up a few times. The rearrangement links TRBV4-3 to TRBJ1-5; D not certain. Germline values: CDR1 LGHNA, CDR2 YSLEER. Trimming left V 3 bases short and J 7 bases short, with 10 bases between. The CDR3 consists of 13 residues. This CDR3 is CASSQQVGQPQHF. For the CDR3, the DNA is TGCGCCAGCAGCCAGCAGGTCGGCCAGCCCCAGCATTTT.

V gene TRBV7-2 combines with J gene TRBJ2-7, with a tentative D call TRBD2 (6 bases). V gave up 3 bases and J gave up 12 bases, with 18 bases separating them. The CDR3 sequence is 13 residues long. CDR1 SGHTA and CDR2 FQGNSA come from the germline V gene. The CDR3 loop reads CASSLDPSGVTYF. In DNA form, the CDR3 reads TGTGCCAGCAGCTTGGACCCATCGGGGGTTACGTACTTC.

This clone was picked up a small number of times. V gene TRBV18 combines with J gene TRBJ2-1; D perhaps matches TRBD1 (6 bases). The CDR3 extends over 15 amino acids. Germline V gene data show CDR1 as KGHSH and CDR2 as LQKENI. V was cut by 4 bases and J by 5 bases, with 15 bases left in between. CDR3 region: CASSLALAGDNEQFF. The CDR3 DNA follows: TGTGCCAGCTCACTCGCCCTTGCAGGGGACAATGAGCAGTTCTTC. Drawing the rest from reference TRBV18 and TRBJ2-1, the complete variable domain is NAGVMQNPRHLVRRRGQEARLRCSPMKGHSHVYWYRQLPEEGLKFMVYLQKENIIDESGMPKERFSAEFPKEGPSILRIQQVVRGDSAAYFCASSLALAGDNEQFFGPGTRLTVL.

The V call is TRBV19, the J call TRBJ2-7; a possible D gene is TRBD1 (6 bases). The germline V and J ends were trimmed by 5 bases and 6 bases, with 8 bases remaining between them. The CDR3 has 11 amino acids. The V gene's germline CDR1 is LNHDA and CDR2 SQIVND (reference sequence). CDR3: CASSQGFEQYF. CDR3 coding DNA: TGTGCCAGTAGTCAGGGGTTCGAGCAGTACTTC.

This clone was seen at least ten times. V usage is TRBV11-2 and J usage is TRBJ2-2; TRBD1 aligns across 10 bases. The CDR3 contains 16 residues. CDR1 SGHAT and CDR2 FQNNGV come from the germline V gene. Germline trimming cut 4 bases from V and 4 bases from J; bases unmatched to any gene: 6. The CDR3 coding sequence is TGTGCCAGCAGCTATCCGGGACAGGGGTTCACCGGGGAGCTGTTTTTT. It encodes CASSYPGQGFTGELFF.

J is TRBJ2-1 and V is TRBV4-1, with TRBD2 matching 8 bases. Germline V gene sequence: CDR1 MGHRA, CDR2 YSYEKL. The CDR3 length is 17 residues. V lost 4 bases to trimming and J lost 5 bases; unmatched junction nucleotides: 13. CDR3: CASSRPATGLVDNEQFF. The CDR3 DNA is TGCGCCAGCAGCCGACCGGCCACGGGACTAGTAGACAATGAGCAGTTCTTC.

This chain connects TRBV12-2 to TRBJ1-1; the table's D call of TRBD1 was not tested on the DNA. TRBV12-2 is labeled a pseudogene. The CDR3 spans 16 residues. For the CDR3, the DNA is TGTGCAAGCCTCCCTTCGCGAAGGACAGGGAAAAAAGAAGCTTTCTTT. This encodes CASLPSRRTGKKEAFF.

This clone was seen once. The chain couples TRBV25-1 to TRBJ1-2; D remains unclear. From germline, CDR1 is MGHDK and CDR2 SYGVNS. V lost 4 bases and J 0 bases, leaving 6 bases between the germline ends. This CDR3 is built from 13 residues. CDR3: CASSATANYGYTF. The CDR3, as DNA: TGTGCCAGCAGTGCCACAGCTAACTATGGCTACACCTTC.

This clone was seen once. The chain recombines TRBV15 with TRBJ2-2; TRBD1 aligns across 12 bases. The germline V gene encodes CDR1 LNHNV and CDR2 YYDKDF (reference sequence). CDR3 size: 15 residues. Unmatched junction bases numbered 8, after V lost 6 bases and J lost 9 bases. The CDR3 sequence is CATSRDRGLNRELFF. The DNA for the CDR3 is TGTGCCACCAGTAGGGACAGGGGGCTTAACCGGGAGCTGTTTTTT.

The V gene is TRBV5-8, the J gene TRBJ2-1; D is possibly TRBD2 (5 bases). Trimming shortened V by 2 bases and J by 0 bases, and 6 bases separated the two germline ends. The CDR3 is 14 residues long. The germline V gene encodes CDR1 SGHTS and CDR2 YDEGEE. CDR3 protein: CASSFGSSYNEQFF. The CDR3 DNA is TGTGCCAGCAGCTTTGGGAGCTCCTACAATGAGCAGTTCTTC.

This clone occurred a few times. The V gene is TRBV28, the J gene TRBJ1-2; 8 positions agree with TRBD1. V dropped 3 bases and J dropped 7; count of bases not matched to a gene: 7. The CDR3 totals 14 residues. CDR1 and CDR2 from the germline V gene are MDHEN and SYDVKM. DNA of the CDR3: TGTGCCAGCAGTTTGGACAGGGCCCGAACTGGCTACACCTTC. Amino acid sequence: CASSLDRARTGYTF.

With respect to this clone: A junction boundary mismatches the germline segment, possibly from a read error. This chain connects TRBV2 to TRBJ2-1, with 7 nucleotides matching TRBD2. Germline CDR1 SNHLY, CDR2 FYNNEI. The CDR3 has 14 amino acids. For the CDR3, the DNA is TGTGCCAGCAGTAAAGCTCAAGGGAGGGATGAGCAGTTCTTC. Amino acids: CASSKAQGRDEQFF.

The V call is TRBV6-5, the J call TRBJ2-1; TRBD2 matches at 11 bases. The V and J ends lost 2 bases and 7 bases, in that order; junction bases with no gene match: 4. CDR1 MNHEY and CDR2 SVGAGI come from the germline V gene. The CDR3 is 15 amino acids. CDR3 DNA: TGTGCCAGCAGTTACAGGGCTAGCGGGAGGAATGAGCAGTTCTTC. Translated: CASSYRASGRNEQFF.

This CDR3 is CASSLVNWASGSHFDEQYF. The CDR3 DNA reads as TGTGCCAGCAGCTTGGTAAATTGGGCTAGCGGGAGTCATTTCGACGAGCAGTACTTC. This rearrangement joins TRBV5-4 to TRBJ2-7, with 10 bases that match TRBD2. Looked up from germline, CDR1 is SGHNT and CDR2 is YYREEE (reference sequence). V trimming: 0 bases; J trimming: 5 bases; junction bases outside the gene matches: 17. The CDR3 loop spans 19 amino acids. Full variable domain (rest looked up from reference TRBV5-4 and TRBJ2-7): ETGVTQSPTHLIKTRGQQVTLRCSSQSGHNTVSWYQQALGQGPQFIFQYYREEENGRGNFPPRFSGLQFPNYSSELNVNALELDDSALYLCASSLVNWASGSHFDEQYFGPGTRLTVT.

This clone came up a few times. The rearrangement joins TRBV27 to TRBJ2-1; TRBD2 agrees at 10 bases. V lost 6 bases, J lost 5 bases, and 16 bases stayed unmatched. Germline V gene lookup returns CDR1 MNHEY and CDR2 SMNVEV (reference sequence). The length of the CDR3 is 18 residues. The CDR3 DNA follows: TGTGCCAGCAGCCTTATTCAAACGTTCAGCGGGAGGGACAATGAGCAGTTCTTC. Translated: CASSLIQTFSGRDNEQFF.

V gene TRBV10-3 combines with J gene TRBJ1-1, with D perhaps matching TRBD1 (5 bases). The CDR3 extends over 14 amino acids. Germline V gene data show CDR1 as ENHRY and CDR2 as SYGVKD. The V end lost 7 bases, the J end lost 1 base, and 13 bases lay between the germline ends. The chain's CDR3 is CAIKEGLRNTEAFF. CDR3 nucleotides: TGTGCCATCAAGGAGGGGTTGAGGAACACTGAAGCTTTCTTT.

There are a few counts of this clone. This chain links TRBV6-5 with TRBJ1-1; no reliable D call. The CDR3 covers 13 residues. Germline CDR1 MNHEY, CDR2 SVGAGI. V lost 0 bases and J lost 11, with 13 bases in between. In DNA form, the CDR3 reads TGTGCCAGCAGTTACTCACTCTTCGGTCTGGCTTTCTTT. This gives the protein CASSYSLFGLAFF.

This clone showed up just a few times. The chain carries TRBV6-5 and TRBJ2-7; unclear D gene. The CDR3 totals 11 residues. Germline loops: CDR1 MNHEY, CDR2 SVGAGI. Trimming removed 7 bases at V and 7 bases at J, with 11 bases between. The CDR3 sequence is CASTARAEQYF. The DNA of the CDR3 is TGTGCCAGCACTGCCCGAGCAGAGCAGTACTTC.

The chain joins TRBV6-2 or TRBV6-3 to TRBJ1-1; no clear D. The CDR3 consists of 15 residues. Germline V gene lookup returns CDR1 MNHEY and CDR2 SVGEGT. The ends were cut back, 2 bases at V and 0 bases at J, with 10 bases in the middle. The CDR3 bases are TGTGCCAGCAGTTACGTGGGCTCGGTGAACACTGAAGCTTTCTTT. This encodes CASSYVGSVNTEAFF.

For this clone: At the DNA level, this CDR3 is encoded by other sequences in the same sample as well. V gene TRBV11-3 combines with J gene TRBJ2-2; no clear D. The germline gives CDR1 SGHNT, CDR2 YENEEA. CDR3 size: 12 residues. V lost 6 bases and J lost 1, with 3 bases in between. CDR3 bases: TGTGCCAGCAGTCTGAACACCGGGGAGCTGTTTTTT. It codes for CASSLNTGELFF.

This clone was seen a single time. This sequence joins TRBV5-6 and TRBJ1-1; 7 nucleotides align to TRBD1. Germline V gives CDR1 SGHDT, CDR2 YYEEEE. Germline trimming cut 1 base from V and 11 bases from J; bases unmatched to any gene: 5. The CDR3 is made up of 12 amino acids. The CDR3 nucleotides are TGTGCCAGCAGCTTGTGGGACAGTCGGGCTTTCTTT. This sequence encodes CASSLWDSRAFF. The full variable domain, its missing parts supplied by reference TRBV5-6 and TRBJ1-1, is DAGVTQSPTHLIKTRGQQVTLRCSPKSGHDTVSWYQQALGQGPQFIFQYYEEEERQRGNFPDRFSGHQFPNYSSELNVNALLLGDSALYLCASSLWDSRAFFGQGTRLTVV.